The T cell receptor (beta chain) described here comes from a study of blood T cell repertoires in COVID-19. Study-level background: Acute and convalescent COVID-19 specimens originated in the United States, Italy and Spain. T cells, B-cell-depleted T cells, or PBMCs supplied cDNA or gDNA.

Original handling: It was from reference gene primer amplification that nucleated cell counts were estimated. The assay was immunoSEQ multiplex PCR, and TCRdb's table has in-frame clones only and misses some. The V and J calls and clone size come from that table; D and trimming were worked out from the DNA. The sample carries a few hundred thousand clones, about four fifths recorded once. The CDR3 spans 15 residues. From germline, CDR1 is ENHRY and CDR2 SYGVKD. Trimming cost V 4 bases and J 0 bases, with 13 bases left between them. Sequencing was performed on peripheral blood. The genes are TRBV10-3 and TRBJ2-7; D possibly corresponds to TRBD1 (6 bases). This receptor was obtained from a woman aged 18-29 years with acute or convalescent COVID-19. CDR3 DNA: TGTGCCATCAGTGGGTGGACAGAGAGCTCCTACGAGCAGTACTTC. This translates into CAISGWTESSYEQYF.